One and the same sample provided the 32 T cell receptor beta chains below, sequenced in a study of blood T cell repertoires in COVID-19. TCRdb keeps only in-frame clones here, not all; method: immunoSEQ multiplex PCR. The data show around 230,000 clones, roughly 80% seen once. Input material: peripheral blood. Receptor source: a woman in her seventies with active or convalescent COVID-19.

CDR3 DNA: TGTGCCAGCAGTTTGACTAGCGGGAAATATTACGAGCAGTACTTC. This encodes CASSLTSGKYYEQYF. V usage is TRBV28 and J usage is TRBJ2-7, with TRBD2 matching over 11 bases. There are 15 residues in the CDR3. The V gene end was trimmed by 3 bases and the J gene end by 4 bases; junction bases not matched to a gene: 5. Germline CDR1 is MDHEN and CDR2 is SYDVKM.

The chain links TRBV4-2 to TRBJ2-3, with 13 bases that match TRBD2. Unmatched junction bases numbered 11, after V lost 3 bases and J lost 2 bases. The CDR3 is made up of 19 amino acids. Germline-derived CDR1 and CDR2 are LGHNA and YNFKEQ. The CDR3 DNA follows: TGTGCCAGCAGCCACGCCGGGACTAGCGGGGATTTGGTCACAGATACGCAGTATTTT. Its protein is CASSHAGTSGDLVTDTQYF.

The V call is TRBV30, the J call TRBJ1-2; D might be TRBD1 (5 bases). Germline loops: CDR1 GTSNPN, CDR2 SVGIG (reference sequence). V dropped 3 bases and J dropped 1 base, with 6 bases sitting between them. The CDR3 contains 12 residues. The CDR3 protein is CAWSRVNYGYTF. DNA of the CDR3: TGTGCCTGGAGCAGGGTTAACTATGGCTACACCTTC.

DNA for the CDR3: TGTGCCAGCAGCTCCGCGGACAGGAGCAATCAGCCCCAGCATTTT. The encoded protein is CASSSADRSNQPQHF. The genes are TRBV7-9 and TRBJ1-5; TRBD1 aligns across 7 bases. This CDR3 is 15 amino acids long. J lost 1 base, V lost 4 bases, and 4 bases had no gene match. Germline V gene data show CDR1 as SEHNR and CDR2 as FQNEAQ (reference sequence). Full variable domain (missing parts from reference TRBV7-9 and TRBJ1-5): DTGVSQNPRHKITKRGQNVTFRCDPISEHNRLYWYRQTLGQGPEFLTYFQNEAQLEKSRLLSDRFSAERPKGSFSTLEIQRTEQGDSAMYLCASSSADRSNQPQHFGDGTRLSIL.

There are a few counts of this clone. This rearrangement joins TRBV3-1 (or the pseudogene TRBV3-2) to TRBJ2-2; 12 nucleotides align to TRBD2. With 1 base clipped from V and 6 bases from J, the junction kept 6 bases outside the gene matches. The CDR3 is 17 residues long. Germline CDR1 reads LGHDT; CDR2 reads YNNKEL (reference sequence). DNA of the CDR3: TGTGCCAGCAGCCAAGTCGGATGGACTAGCGGGGCCGGGGAGCTGTTTTTT. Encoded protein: CASSQVGWTSGAGELFF.

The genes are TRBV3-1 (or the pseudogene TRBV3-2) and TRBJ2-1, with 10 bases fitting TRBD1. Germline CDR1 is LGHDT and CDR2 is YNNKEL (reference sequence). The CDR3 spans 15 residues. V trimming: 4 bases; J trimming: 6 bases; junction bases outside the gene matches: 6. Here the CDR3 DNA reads TGTGCCAGCAGCCCTTGGACAGGGGGTGGCAATGAGCAGTTCTTC. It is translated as CASSPWTGGGNEQFF.

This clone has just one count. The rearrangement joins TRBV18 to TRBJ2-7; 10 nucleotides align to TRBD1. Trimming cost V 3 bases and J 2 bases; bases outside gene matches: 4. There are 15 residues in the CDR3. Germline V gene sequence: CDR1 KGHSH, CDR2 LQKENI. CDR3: CASSPRGQGAYEQYF. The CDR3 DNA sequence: TGTGCCAGCTCACCCCGAGGACAGGGGGCCTACGAGCAGTACTTC.

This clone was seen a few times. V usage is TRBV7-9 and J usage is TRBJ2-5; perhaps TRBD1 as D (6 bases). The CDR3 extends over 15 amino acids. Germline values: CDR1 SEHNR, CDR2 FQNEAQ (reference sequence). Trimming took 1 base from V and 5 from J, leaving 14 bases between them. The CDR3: CASSLVSGVQETQYF. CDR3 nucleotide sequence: TGTGCCAGCAGCTTAGTTTCAGGGGTACAGGAGACCCAGTACTTC. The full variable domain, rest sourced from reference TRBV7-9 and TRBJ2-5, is DTGVSQNPRHKITKRGQNVTFRCDPISEHNRLYWYRQTLGQGPEFLTYFQNEAQLEKSRLLSDRFSAERPKGSFSTLEIQRTEQGDSAMYLCASSLVSGVQETQYFGPGTRLLVL.

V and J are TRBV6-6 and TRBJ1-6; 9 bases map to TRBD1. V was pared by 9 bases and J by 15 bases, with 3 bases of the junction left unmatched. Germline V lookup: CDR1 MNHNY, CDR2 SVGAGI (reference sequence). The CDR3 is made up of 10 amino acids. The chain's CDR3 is CASGDRDLHF. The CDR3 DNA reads TGTGCCAGTGGGGACAGGGACCTCCACTTT.

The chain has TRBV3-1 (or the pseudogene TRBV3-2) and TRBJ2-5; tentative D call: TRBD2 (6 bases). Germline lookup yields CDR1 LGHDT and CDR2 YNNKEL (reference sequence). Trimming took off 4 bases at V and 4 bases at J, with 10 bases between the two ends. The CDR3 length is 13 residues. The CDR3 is CASSPLAGETQYF. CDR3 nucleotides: TGTGCCAGCAGCCCACTAGCCGGAGAGACCCAGTACTTC.

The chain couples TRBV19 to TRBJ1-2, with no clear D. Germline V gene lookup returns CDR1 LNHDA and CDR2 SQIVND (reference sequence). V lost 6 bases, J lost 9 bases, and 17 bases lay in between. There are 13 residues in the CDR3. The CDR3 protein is CASSMGRDVRYTF. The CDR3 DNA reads TGTGCCAGTAGCATGGGGAGAGACGTCCGCTACACCTTC.

This CDR3 is CASSQDSGTTYGYTF. The CDR3, as DNA: TGTGCCAGCAGCCAAGATTCCGGGACAACCTATGGCTACACCTTC. The chain combines TRBV4-2 with TRBJ1-2; TRBD1 is a possible D gene (6 bases). V was cut by 0 bases and J by 4 bases, with 12 bases left in between. The germline V gene has CDR1 LGHNA and CDR2 YNFKEQ. The CDR3 totals 15 residues.

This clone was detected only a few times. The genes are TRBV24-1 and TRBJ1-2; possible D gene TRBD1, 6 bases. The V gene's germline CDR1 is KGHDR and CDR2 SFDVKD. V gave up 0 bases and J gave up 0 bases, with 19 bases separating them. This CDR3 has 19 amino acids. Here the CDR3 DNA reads TGTGCCACCAGTGATTTGCCCGGGAGGACAGAACTTGCTAACTATGGCTACACCTTC. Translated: CATSDLPGRTELANYGYTF.

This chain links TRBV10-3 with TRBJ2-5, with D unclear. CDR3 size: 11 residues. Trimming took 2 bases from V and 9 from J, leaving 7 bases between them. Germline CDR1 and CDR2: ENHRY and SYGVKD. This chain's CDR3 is CAISEGQAQYF. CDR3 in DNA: TGTGCCATCAGTGAGGGCCAGGCCCAGTACTTC.

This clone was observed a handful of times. In DNA form, the CDR3 reads TGTGCCAGCAGCCTGGGGGGCCTAGAACCCCTCCACTTT. This sequence encodes CASSLGGLEPLHF. This chain links TRBV5-8 with TRBJ1-6, with a weak D call TRBD1 (6 bases). The germline CDR1 and CDR2 sequences are SGHTS and YDEGEE. The ends were cut back, 4 bases at V and 12 bases at J, with 14 bases in the middle. The CDR3 is 13 amino acids.

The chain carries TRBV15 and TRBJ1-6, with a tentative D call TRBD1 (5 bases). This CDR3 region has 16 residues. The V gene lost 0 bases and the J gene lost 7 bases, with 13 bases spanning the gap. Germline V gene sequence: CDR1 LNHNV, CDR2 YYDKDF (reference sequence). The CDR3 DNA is TGTGCCACCAGCAGAGATCCGGGGGGTAAGAATTCACCCCTCCACTTT. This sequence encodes CATSRDPGGKNSPLHF.

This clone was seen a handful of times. The CDR3 DNA follows: TGTGCCAGTGGGAGGGGACAGGGTGACGGGGAGCTGTTTTTT. Amino acid sequence: CASGRGQGDGELFF. V is TRBV19 and J is TRBJ2-2; 9 bases agree with TRBD1. Looked up from germline, CDR1 is LNHDA and CDR2 is SQIVND (reference sequence). The V and J ends lost 8 bases and 7 bases, in that order; junction bases with no gene match: 8. CDR3 length equals 14 residues.

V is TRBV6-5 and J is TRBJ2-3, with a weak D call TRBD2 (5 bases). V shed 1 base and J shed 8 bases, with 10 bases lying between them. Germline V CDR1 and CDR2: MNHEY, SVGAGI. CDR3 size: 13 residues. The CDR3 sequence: CASSYLARATQYF. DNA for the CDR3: TGTGCCAGCAGTTACTTGGCGCGGGCTACGCAGTATTTT.

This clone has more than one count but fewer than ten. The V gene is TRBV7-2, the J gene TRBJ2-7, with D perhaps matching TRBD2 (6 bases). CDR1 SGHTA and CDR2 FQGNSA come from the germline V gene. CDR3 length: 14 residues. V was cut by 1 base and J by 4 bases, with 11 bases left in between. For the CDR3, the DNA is TGTGCCAGCAGCTTAGGCGGGGCAAGGTACGAGCAGTACTTC. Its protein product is CASSLGGARYEQYF.

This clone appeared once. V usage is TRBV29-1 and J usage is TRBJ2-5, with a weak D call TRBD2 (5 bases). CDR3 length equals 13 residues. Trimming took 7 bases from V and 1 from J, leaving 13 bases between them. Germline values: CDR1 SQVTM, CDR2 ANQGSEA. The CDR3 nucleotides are TGCAGCGCAAAACGGGGATCCCAAGAGACCCAGTACTTC. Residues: CSAKRGSQETQYF. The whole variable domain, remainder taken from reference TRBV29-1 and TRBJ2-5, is SAVISQKPSRDICQRGTSLTIQCQVDSQVTMMFWYRQQPGQSLTLIATANQGSEATYESGFVIDKFPISRPNLTFSTLTVSNMSPEDSSIYLCSAKRGSQETQYFGPGTRLLVL.

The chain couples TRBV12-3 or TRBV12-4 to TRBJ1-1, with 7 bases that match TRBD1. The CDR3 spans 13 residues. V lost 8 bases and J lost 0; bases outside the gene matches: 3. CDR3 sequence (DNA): TGTGCCAGCGCGGGACAGATGAACACTGAAGCTTTCTTT. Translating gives CASAGQMNTEAFF.

The CDR3 spells CASSLGRTGTPQETQYF. The CDR3 DNA is TGTGCCAGCAGCTTAGGGCGGACAGGTACACCGCAAGAGACCCAGTACTTC. The chain has TRBV7-2 and TRBJ2-5; 7 bases align to TRBD1. CDR1 is SGHTA, CDR2 FQGNSA, per germline. Trimming at V came to 1 base and at J to 2 bases, leaving 10 bases not matched to a gene. The CDR3 has 17 amino acids. Complete variable domain (other parts from reference TRBV7-2 and TRBJ2-5): GAGVSQSPSNKVTEKGKDVELRCDPISGHTALYWYRQSLGQGLEFLIYFQGNSAPDKSGLPSDRFSAERTGGSVSTLTIQRTQQEDSAVYLCASSLGRTGTPQETQYFGPGTRLLVL.

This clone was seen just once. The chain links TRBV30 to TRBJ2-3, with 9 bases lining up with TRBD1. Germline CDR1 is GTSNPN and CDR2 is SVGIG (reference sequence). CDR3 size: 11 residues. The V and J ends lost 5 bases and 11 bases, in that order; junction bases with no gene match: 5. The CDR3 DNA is TGTGCCTGGGGGACAGGGACGGGGCAGTATTTT. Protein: CAWGTGTGQYF.

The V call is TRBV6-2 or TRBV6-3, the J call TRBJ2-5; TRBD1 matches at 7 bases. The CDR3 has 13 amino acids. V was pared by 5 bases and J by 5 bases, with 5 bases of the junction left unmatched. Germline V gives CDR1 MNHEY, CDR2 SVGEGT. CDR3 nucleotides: TGTGCCAGCAGTCGACAGGGACGGGAGACCCAGTACTTC. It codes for CASSRQGRETQYF.

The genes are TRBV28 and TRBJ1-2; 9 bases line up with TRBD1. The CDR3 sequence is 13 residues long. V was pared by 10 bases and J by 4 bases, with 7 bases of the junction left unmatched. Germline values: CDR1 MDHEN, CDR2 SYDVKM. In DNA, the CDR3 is TGTGCCACCGCCCGACAGGGGGGCTATGGCTACACCTTC. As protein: CATARQGGYGYTF.

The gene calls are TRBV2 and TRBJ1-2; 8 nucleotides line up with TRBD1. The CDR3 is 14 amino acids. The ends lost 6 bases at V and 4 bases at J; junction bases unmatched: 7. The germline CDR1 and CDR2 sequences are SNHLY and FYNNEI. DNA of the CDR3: TGTGCCAGCAGGGCGACAGGGGAGGGCTATGGCTACACCTTC. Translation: CASRATGEGYGYTF.

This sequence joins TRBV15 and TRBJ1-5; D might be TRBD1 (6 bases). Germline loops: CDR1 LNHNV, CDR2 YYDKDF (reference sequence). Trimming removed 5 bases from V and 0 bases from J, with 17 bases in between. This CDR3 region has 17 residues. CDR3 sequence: CATSPGTTTLSNQPQHF. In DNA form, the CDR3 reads TGTGCCACCAGCCCTGGGACAACCACCCTTAGCAATCAGCCCCAGCATTTT.

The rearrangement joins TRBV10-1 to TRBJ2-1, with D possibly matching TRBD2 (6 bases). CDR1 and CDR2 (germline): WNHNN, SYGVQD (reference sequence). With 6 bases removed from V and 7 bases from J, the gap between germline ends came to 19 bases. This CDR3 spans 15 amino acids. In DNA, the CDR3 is TGCGCCAGCAGCCCCCCGGGACTCGGGATGAATGAGCAGTTCTTC. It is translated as CASSPPGLGMNEQFF.

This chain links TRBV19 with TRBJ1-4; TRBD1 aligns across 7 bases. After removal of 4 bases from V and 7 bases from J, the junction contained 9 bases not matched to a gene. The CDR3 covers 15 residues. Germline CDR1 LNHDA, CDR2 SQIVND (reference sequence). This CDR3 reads CASSTFQGVGEKLFF. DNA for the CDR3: TGTGCCAGTAGTACGTTCCAGGGGGTCGGTGAAAAACTGTTTTTT.

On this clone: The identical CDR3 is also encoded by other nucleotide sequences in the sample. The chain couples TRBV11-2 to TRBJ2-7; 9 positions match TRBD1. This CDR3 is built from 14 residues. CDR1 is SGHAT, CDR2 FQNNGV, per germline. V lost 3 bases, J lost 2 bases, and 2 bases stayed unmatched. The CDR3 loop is CASSLGQGTYEQYF. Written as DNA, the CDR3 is TGTGCCAGCAGCTTGGGACAGGGAACCTACGAGCAGTACTTC.

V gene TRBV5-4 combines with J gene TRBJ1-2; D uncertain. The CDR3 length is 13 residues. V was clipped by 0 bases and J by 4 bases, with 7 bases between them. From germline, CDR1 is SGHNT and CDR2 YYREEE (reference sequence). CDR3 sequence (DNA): TGTGCCAGCAGCTTGGTCACAGCCTATGGCTACACCTTC. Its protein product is CASSLVTAYGYTF.

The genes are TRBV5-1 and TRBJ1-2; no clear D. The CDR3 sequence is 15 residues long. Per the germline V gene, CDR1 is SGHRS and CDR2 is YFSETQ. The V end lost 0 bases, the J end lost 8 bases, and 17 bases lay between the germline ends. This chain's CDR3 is CASSLGGESQPGYTF. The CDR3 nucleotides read TGCGCCAGCAGCTTGGGCGGGGAAAGTCAGCCAGGCTACACCTTC.